The 18 T cell receptor beta chains given below trace back to one sample, sequenced in a study of CDR3 diversity in severe acne. Each CDR3 protein gets one entry after TCRdb re-called the PCR reads with MiXCR. The sample contains around 94,000 distinct CDR3 sequences, more than 45% of which appear only once. What was sequenced was blood. The receptors here all came from a male donor with acne.

In this sample, this clonotype turned up many times. The rearrangement uses TRBV10-3 and TRBJ2-5; D is possibly TRBD2 (5 bases). The CDR3 spans 17 residues. Germline CDR1 ENHRY, CDR2 SYGVKD. Between the trimmed V and J ends, which lost 3 bases and 4 bases, there was a span of 21 bases. The CDR3 loop is CAISDPPGWETRETQYF. CDR3 DNA sequence: TGTGCCATCAGTGATCCCCCCGGGTGGGAGACGCGAGAGACCCAGTACTTC.

In its sample, this clonotype was seen many times. The rearrangement links TRBV10-1 to TRBJ2-3; D is unresolved. CDR3 length equals 15 residues. V lost 8 bases, J lost 4 bases, and 19 bases lay in between. The germline V gene encodes CDR1 WNHNN and CDR2 SYGVQD (reference sequence). The CDR3 DNA reads as TGCGCCAGCCCACTATCACACGAAGGTCCAGATACGCAGTATTTT. Amino acid sequence: CASPLSHEGPDTQYF.

The rearrangement joins TRBV19 to TRBJ1-1; D is uncertain. Looked up from germline, CDR1 is LNHDA and CDR2 is SQIVND (reference sequence). Trimming took off 3 bases at V and 3 bases at J, with 8 bases between the two ends. CDR3 size: 13 residues. The CDR3 protein is CASSIGGDTEAFF. The CDR3, as DNA: TGTGCCAGTAGTATTGGCGGGGACACTGAAGCTTTCTTT.

Note on this clonotype: One end of the junction does not line up with germline, which may come from a read error. This sequence joins TRBV28 and TRBJ2-7; D is perhaps TRBD1 (5 bases). This CDR3 is built from 13 residues. Germline lookup yields CDR1 MDHEN and CDR2 SYDVKM. As DNA, the CDR3 is TGTGCCAGCAGCCCCGAACACAGGTACGGGCAGTACTTC. The encoded protein is CASSPEHRYGQYF. Looking up the rest from reference TRBV28 and TRBJ2-7 gives the full variable domain: DVKVTQSSRYLVKRTGEKVFLECVQDMDHENMFWYRQDPGLGLRLIYFSYDVKMKEKGDIPEGYSVSREKKERFSLILESASTNQTSMYLCASSPEHRYGQYFGPGTRLTVT.

The rearrangement links TRBV20-1 to TRBJ2-7; no definite D call. Germline V CDR1 and CDR2: DFQATT, SNEGSKA (reference sequence). Between the trimmed V and J ends, which lost 0 bases and 2 bases, there was a span of 8 bases. This CDR3 is 13 amino acids long. CDR3 sequence: CSARDAHAYEQYF. The CDR3, as DNA: TGCAGTGCTAGAGACGCTCACGCCTACGAGCAGTACTTC.

The chain links TRBV6-1 to TRBJ2-5, with TRBD2 identical over 7 bases. The CDR3 loop spans 15 amino acids. The ends lost 5 bases at V and 2 bases at J; junction bases unmatched: 8. CDR1 and CDR2 from the germline V gene are MNHNS and SASEGT. Here the CDR3 DNA reads TGTGCCAGCAGTTTAGCGGGCCTAAGACAAGAGACCCAGTACTTC. Its protein product is CASSLAGLRQETQYF.

This clonotype has only one observation. V and J are TRBV29-1 and TRBJ2-7; 12 bases agree with TRBD1. J was trimmed by 2 bases and V by 4 bases; bases with no gene match: 3. The CDR3 totals 14 residues. CDR1 and CDR2 from the germline V gene are SQVTM and ANQGSEA. CDR3 coding DNA: TGCAGCGTTGTGGGACAGGGGGCCCCCTACGAGCAGTACTTC. This translates into CSVVGQGAPYEQYF.

The chain has TRBV25-1 and TRBJ2-7; 8 nucleotides agree with TRBD1. The CDR3 is 14 residues long. The germline gives CDR1 MGHDK, CDR2 SYGVNS. The trim removed 0 bases at V and 5 bases at J, leaving 3 bases unmatched. In DNA, the CDR3 is TGTGCCAGCAGTGAATATGACAGGGGTCACGAGCAGTACTTC. It specifies CASSEYDRGHEQYF.

The chain has TRBV13 and TRBJ2-6, with D tentatively TRBD1 (5 bases). This CDR3 spans 17 amino acids. The germline gives CDR1 PRHDT, CDR2 FYEKMQ (reference sequence). V lost 6 bases and J 0 bases, leaving 15 bases between the germline ends. CDR3: CASRPTTATSGANVLTF. The CDR3 region has the DNA TGTGCCAGCAGACCAACGACAGCTACCTCTGGGGCCAACGTCCTGACTTTC.

A note on this clonotype: A junction end diverges from the germline sequence, so it may reflect a read error. V usage is TRBV20-1 and J usage is TRBJ2-4; 10 nucleotides match TRBD1. The CDR3 is 13 residues long. Germline V gives CDR1 DFQATT, CDR2 SNEGSKA (reference sequence). CDR3 DNA sequence: TGCAGTGCTAGCCGGGACAGGGGAAACATTCGGTACTTC. Protein product: CSASRDRGNIRYF.

This chain uses TRBV10-2 with TRBJ2-7, with D tentatively TRBD2 (5 bases). The CDR3 loop spans 11 amino acids. The germline V and J ends were trimmed by 2 bases and 7 bases, with 6 bases remaining between them. Germline-derived CDR1 and CDR2 are WSHSY and SAAADI. The CDR3 loop reads CASSETGEQYF. CDR3 coding DNA: TGCGCCAGCAGTGAGACGGGGGAGCAGTACTTC.

This clonotype rates as medium-sized (0.01 to 0.1%). The V and J genes are TRBV6-6 and TRBJ2-2; no clear D. The CDR3 loop spans 10 amino acids. Germline V gene lookup returns CDR1 MNHNY and CDR2 SVGAGI (reference sequence). The germline V and J ends were trimmed by 8 bases and 7 bases, with 5 bases remaining between them. CDR3 sequence (DNA): TGTGCCAGCGGGTACGGGGAGCTGTTTTTT. Its protein product is CASGYGELFF.

The chain recombines TRBV9 with TRBJ1-2, with D tentatively TRBD1 (5 bases). Germline lookup yields CDR1 SGDLS and CDR2 YYNGEE. Trimming shortened V by 1 base and J by 8 bases, and 12 bases separated the two germline ends. CDR3 length: 13 amino acids. The CDR3 DNA reads as TGTGCCAGCAGCGTACGGTCAGGGAAAGGCTACACCTTC. Translating gives CASSVRSGKGYTF.

This rearrangement joins TRBV29-1 to TRBJ1-2; no clear D. With 0 bases removed from V and 8 bases from J, the gap between germline ends came to 7 bases. Germline V CDR1 and CDR2: SQVTM, ANQGSEA. This CDR3 contains 11 residues. In DNA form, the CDR3 reads TGCAGCGTTGAAGATCTTGGGGGCTACACCTTC. Its protein is CSVEDLGGYTF.

V gene TRBV20-1 combines with J gene TRBJ2-1; TRBD2 agrees at 15 bases. Looked up from germline, CDR1 is DFQATT and CDR2 is SNEGSKA (reference sequence). The trim removed 6 bases at V and 7 bases at J, leaving 16 bases unmatched. The CDR3 covers 18 residues. The CDR3 DNA sequence: TGCAGTGCACGAGGACAGGGACGGACTAGCGGGAGGGTAAATGAGCAGTTCTTC. This codes for CSARGQGRTSGRVNEQFF.

This clonotype was seen a few times. One junction end does not reproduce the germline sequence, and a read error may be involved. This rearrangement joins TRBV7-6 to TRBJ2-1, with D perhaps TRBD2 (6 bases). Per germline, CDR1 SGHVS and CDR2 FNYEAQ. CDR3 length: 19 amino acids. CDR3 sequence: CAGSPSAASSRDSIMGQFF. CDR3 DNA: TGTGCCGGCAGCCCATCAGCGGCTAGCTCCCGGGACTCTATAATGGGGCAGTTCTTC.

V is TRBV28 and J is TRBJ2-5, with TRBD2 identical over 10 bases. This CDR3 spans 14 amino acids. Germline V gene lookup returns CDR1 MDHEN and CDR2 SYDVKM. V trimming: 8 bases; J trimming: 1 base; junction bases outside the gene matches: 4. The CDR3 loop is CASRSGRFQETQYF. In DNA, the CDR3 is TGTGCCAGCCGTAGCGGGAGGTTCCAAGAGACCCAGTACTTC.

This clonotype has just a few counts. The chain recombines TRBV29-1 with TRBJ1-2; D may be TRBD1 (6 bases). Germline V gene data show CDR1 as SQVTM and CDR2 as ANQGSEA. The length of the CDR3 is 13 residues. V dropped 4 bases and J dropped 4 bases, with 13 bases sitting between them. CDR3 loop: CSVGNATGYGYTF. In DNA form, the CDR3 reads TGCAGCGTTGGAAATGCGACAGGCTATGGCTACACCTTC.